The 20 T cell receptor beta chains listed next were all sequenced from one sample in a study of cytomegalovirus exposure and HLA in healthy donors. Amplification used 60 Vbeta primers and 13 Jbeta primers. Measured with immunoSEQ multiplex PCR; TCRdb has only the in-frame clones, and not every one. Its table records around 130,000 clones. The specimen was PBMCs. Receptors originate from a woman aged 60 to 75 in good health and CMV-seronegative.

The chain links TRBV27 to TRBJ2-7, with D possibly being TRBD1 (6 bases). Trimming shortened V by 4 bases and J by 3 bases, and 16 bases separated the two germline ends. The CDR3 is 15 amino acids. CDR1 is MNHEY, CDR2 SMNVEV, per germline (reference sequence). The CDR3, as DNA: TGTGCCAGCAGTTACGGGACACCGGCCCTCTACGAGCAGTACTTC. Its translation: CASSYGTPALYEQYF.

V is TRBV19 and J is TRBJ2-1; D unresolved. V gave up 5 bases and J gave up 0 bases, with 17 bases separating them. Looked up from germline, CDR1 is LNHDA and CDR2 is SQIVND (reference sequence). The CDR3 has 17 residues. The CDR3: CASSPWAGQSSYNEQFF. CDR3 coding DNA: TGTGCCAGTAGTCCCTGGGCAGGCCAGAGCTCCTACAATGAGCAGTTCTTC. Full variable domain (missing parts from reference TRBV19 and TRBJ2-1): DGGITQSPKYLFRKEGQNVTLSCEQNLNHDAMYWYRQDPGQGLRLIYYSQIVNDFQKGDIAEGYSVSREKKESFPLTVTSAQKNPTAFYLCASSPWAGQSSYNEQFFGPGTRLTVL.

The chain links TRBV28 to TRBJ2-1, with a weak D call TRBD1 (6 bases). Germline loops: CDR1 MDHEN, CDR2 SYDVKM. The germline V and J ends were trimmed by 4 bases and 5 bases, with 9 bases remaining between them. CDR3 size: 13 residues. In DNA form, the CDR3 reads TGTGCCAGCAGTTCTAGACAGGACAATGAGCAGTTCTTC. Protein product: CASSSRQDNEQFF.

This chain joins TRBV5-1 and TRBJ2-1; TRBD2 matches at 7 bases. Germline CDR1 and CDR2: SGHRS and YFSETQ. This CDR3 has 14 amino acids. With 4 bases clipped from V and 6 bases from J, the junction kept 7 bases outside the gene matches. CDR3 in DNA: TGCGCCAGCAGCATAGACTGGGGGGGCAATGAGCAGTTCTTC. This encodes CASSIDWGGNEQFF.

The rearrangement links TRBV18 to TRBJ1-1; D gene uncertain. The length of the CDR3 is 17 residues. The V end lost 6 bases, the J end lost 0 bases, and 20 bases lay between the germline ends. Germline lookup yields CDR1 KGHSH and CDR2 LQKENI. In nucleotides, the CDR3 is TGTGCCAGCTCCGCCGACGGTCGTGCAGACATGAACACTGAAGCTTTCTTT. It encodes CASSADGRADMNTEAFF. The full variable domain, rest sourced from reference TRBV18 and TRBJ1-1, is NAGVMQNPRHLVRRRGQEARLRCSPMKGHSHVYWYRQLPEEGLKFMVYLQKENIIDESGMPKERFSAEFPKEGPSILRIQQVVRGDSAAYFCASSADGRADMNTEAFFGQGTRLTVV.

The chain links TRBV5-4 to TRBJ1-3, with a possible D match to TRBD1 (5 bases). The CDR3 has 14 amino acids. V was clipped by 3 bases and J by 0 bases, with 7 bases between them. Germline-derived CDR1 and CDR2 are SGHNT and YYREEE (reference sequence). The chain's CDR3 is CASSSGGSGNTIYF. The CDR3 bases are TGTGCCAGCAGCTCCGGGGGCTCTGGAAACACCATATATTTT.

The chain links TRBV5-4 to TRBJ1-2; 7 nucleotides agree with TRBD1. V was clipped by 4 bases and J by 3 bases; unmatched bases: 3. The germline V gene has CDR1 SGHNT and CDR2 YYREEE (reference sequence). This CDR3 has 13 residues. The CDR3 DNA reads TGTGCCAGCAGCACCGGACAGGACTATGGCTACACCTTC. This codes for CASSTGQDYGYTF.

The genes are TRBV5-1 and TRBJ2-7, with TRBD2 as a possible D gene (5 bases). The germline V gene has CDR1 SGHRS and CDR2 YFSETQ. Between the trimmed V and J ends, which lost 6 bases and 3 bases, there was a span of 22 bases. The CDR3 has 16 amino acids. CDR3 sequence (DNA): TGCGCCAGCAAAGGTAGGAAAGGACTGGGTCTCTACGAGCAGTACTTC. Translated, it gives CASKGRKGLGLYEQYF. The variable domain in full, with the rest retrieved from reference TRBV5-1 and TRBJ2-7, is KAGVTQTPRYLIKTRGQQVTLSCSPISGHRSVSWYQQTPGQGLQFLFEYFSETQRNKGNFPGRFSGRQFSNSRSEMNVSTLELGDSALYLCASKGRKGLGLYEQYFGPGTRLTVT.

The chain couples TRBV13 to TRBJ1-6; no reliable D call. The CDR3 is 15 amino acids. Germline CDR1 is PRHDT and CDR2 is FYEKMQ (reference sequence). V lost 0 bases to trimming and J lost 3 bases, with 6 bases between them. The CDR3 sequence: CASSLGASYNSPLHF. The CDR3 DNA sequence: TGTGCCAGCAGCTTAGGGGCTAGCTATAATTCACCCCTCCACTTT.

The chain carries TRBV11-2 and TRBJ1-1; TRBD1 matches 7 bases. The CDR3 runs 15 residues. CDR1 SGHAT and CDR2 FQNNGV come from the germline V gene. Unmatched junction bases numbered 6, after V lost 5 bases and J lost 0 bases. The CDR3 DNA is TGTGCCAGCAGCCAAAAAACAGGGGTGAACACTGAAGCTTTCTTT. Protein: CASSQKTGVNTEAFF.

The rearrangement links TRBV4-1 to TRBJ2-7; TRBD1 matches at 9 bases. CDR3 length: 16 residues. With 4 bases clipped from V and 0 bases from J, the junction kept 7 bases outside the gene matches. Germline CDR1 MGHRA, CDR2 YSYEKL. Here the CDR3 DNA reads TGCGCCAGCAGCCCAGGGACAGGGAAGAGCTCCTACGAGCAGTACTTC. Its translation: CASSPGTGKSSYEQYF.

The V and J genes are TRBV19 and TRBJ1-2, with D possibly matching TRBD1 (5 bases). The V end lost 6 bases, the J end lost 8 bases, and 19 bases lay between the germline ends. Per germline, CDR1 LNHDA and CDR2 SQIVND (reference sequence). CDR3 length: 14 residues. The chain's CDR3 is CASRNPYRFGGYTF. In nucleotides, the CDR3 is TGTGCCAGTAGGAACCCCTACAGGTTCGGCGGCTACACCTTC.

The chain employs TRBV2 and TRBJ2-1; the match to TRBD1 covers 11 bases. CDR1 is SNHLY and CDR2 is FYNNEI in the germline V gene. The CDR3 has 15 residues. V trimming: 4 bases; J trimming: 5 bases; junction bases outside the gene matches: 4. CDR3 nucleotides: TGTGCCAGCAGTGGGGACAGGGGGACGCACAATGAGCAGTTCTTC. Protein: CASSGDRGTHNEQFF.

The V gene is TRBV6-5, the J gene TRBJ1-6, with a weak D call TRBD1 (6 bases). Germline V CDR1 and CDR2: MNHEY, SVGAGI. The CDR3 contains 15 residues. Trimming left V 2 bases short and J 6 bases short, with 11 bases between. In DNA, the CDR3 is TGTGCCAGCAGTTACACTCAGGGGTCTAATTCACCCCTCCACTTT. Its translation is CASSYTQGSNSPLHF.

The rearrangement joins TRBV19 to TRBJ1-1; TRBD1 aligns across 8 bases. Germline lookup yields CDR1 LNHDA and CDR2 SQIVND (reference sequence). The CDR3 extends over 14 amino acids. Trimming cost V 6 bases and J 5 bases; bases outside gene matches: 8. The CDR3 reads CASRKSRGLTEAFF. CDR3 DNA: TGTGCCAGTAGGAAAAGCAGGGGGCTAACTGAAGCTTTCTTT.

The rearrangement uses TRBV9 and TRBJ1-6, with 9 bases aligning to TRBD1. Per germline, CDR1 SGDLS and CDR2 YYNGEE. V gave up 1 base and J gave up 7 bases; unmatched junction bases: 3. The CDR3 totals 15 residues. The CDR3 sequence: CASSVRDRENSPLHF. For the CDR3, the DNA is TGTGCCAGCAGCGTAAGGGACAGGGAAAATTCACCCCTCCACTTT. The complete variable domain, with remaining parts taken from reference TRBV9 and TRBJ1-6, reads DSGVTQTPKHLITATGQRVTLRCSPRSGDLSVYWYQQSLDQGLQFLIQYYNGEERAKGNILERFSAQQFPDLHSELNLSSLELGDSALYFCASSVRDRENSPLHFGNGTRLTVT.

In the case of this clone: The junction departs from germline at one end; a sequencing error may be responsible. The rearrangement uses TRBV5-6 and TRBJ1-5; D is perhaps TRBD1 (5 bases). Germline assignment: CDR1 SGHDT and CDR2 YYEEEE. This CDR3 has 14 residues. The CDR3 region has the DNA TGTGCCAGCAGCACGGGGGGGGTCCGGCAGCCCCGGCATTTT. Encoded protein: CASSTGGVRQPRHF.

The gene calls are TRBV5-1 and TRBJ2-1; D remains unclear. V lost 1 base to trimming and J lost 4 bases, with 9 bases between them. The CDR3 extends over 14 amino acids. The germline V gene encodes CDR1 SGHRS and CDR2 YFSETQ. The CDR3 loop is CASSLTATYNEQFF. The CDR3 DNA sequence: TGCGCCAGCAGCTTGACAGCTACTTACAATGAGCAGTTCTTC.

The chain uses TRBV29-1 and TRBJ1-1, with 10 positions matching TRBD1. CDR1 and CDR2 (germline): SQVTM, ANQGSEA. The J segment lost 7 bases and the V segment lost 4 bases, leaving 3 bases of the junction unmatched. This CDR3 comprises 12 residues. The CDR3 loop reads CSVGQGAVEAFF. The CDR3 DNA is TGCAGCGTTGGACAGGGGGCCGTTGAAGCTTTCTTT.

The chain couples TRBV6-5 to TRBJ1-1, with TRBD1 identical over 7 bases. This CDR3 has 15 residues. In germline, CDR1 is MNHEY, CDR2 SVGAGI. V lost 6 bases, J lost 6 bases, and 13 bases stayed unmatched. The CDR3, as DNA: TGTGCCAGCAGAGGACTTAAAGGGGGCCGGGCTGAAGCTTTCTTT. This codes for CASRGLKGGRAEAFF.